This T cell receptor beta chain was retrieved from a study of shared clonotypes between healthy human individuals. Study outcomes and limitations: Generation probabilities were higher for clonotypes shared across all four sorted-subset donors than for unshared ones.

This CDR3 is 17 amino acids long. The germline CDR1 and CDR2 sequences are SGDLS and YYNGEE. V shed 3 bases and J 3 bases; nucleotides not matched to a gene: 12. Data came from immunoSEQ multiplex PCR; TCRdb stores just in-frame clones and leaves some out. This sample has more than 600,000 clones, with 90% to 95% found just once. As concerns this clone: The antigen is not known.

Positive CCR7 selection of CD45RO-negative cells yielded the naive CD8 cells, and terminally differentiated effector memory CD45RA+ cells were excluded. This clonotype was obtained from a man aged 25-45 years in good health. The chain is built from TRBV9 and TRBJ2-3, with 8 positions matching TRBD2. Specimen: naive CD8+ T cells sorted from blood. The CDR3 coding sequence is TGTGCCAGCAGCGCCGAGGAAGGGATAGCGGGAACAGATACGCAGTATTTT. Protein: CASSAEEGIAGTDTQYF.